These T cell receptor beta chains were read from a single sample in a study of cytomegalovirus exposure and HLA in healthy donors. The repertoire was sequenced with immunoSEQ multiplex PCR; TCRdb's copy has only in-frame clones and lacks some. The table lists tens of thousands of clones, 85% to 95% of them singletons. The material sequenced was PBMCs. These receptors were collected from a man aged 18-30 years in good health and CMV-seronegative. The CDR3 runs from the conserved cysteine through the conserved F or W. The order of the fields is V gene, clone size, J gene, D gene, CDR3 protein, CDR3 DNA. A D gene is named only where the DNA matches it firmly. Some rows have no size entry. The others give once, few or many, or a class for an expanded clone.

TRBV11-2	.	TRBJ1-2	.	CASSLRSYGYTF	TGTGCCAGCAGCTTAAGGAGCTATGGCTACACCTTC
TRBV27	.	TRBJ2-3	TRBD1	CASSLTGSTDTQYF	TGTGCCAGCAGTTTGACAGGGAGCACAGATACGCAGTATTTT
TRBV9	.	TRBJ2-7	.	CASSVASLGDRGSYEQYF	TGTGCCAGCAGCGTAGCATCCCTTGGGGATAGGGGATCCTACGAGCAGTACTTC
TRBV5-8	.	TRBJ1-1	.	CAGRENTEAFF	TGTGCCGGACGGGAGAACACTGAAGCTTTCTTT
TRBV27	.	TRBJ1-2	.	CASSFSGLRIAGYTF	TGTGCCAGCAGTTTCTCGGGTCTCCGGATTGCTGGCTACACCTTC
TRBV10-3	.	TRBJ2-2	.	CAPLAANTGELFF	TGTGCCCCCTTGGCAGCGAACACCGGGGAGCTGTTTTTT
TRBV18	.	TRBJ2-2	TRBD1	CASSPLRTGTGELFF	TGTGCCAGCTCACCACTTAGGACAGGGACCGGGGAGCTGTTTTTT
TRBV7-8	.	TRBJ1-1	.	CASSLAGGNEAFF	TGTGCCAGCAGCTTAGCCGGCGGTAATGAAGCTTTCTTT
TRBV7-8	.	TRBJ1-1	.	CASSLEGVTEAFF	TGTGCCAGCAGCTTAGAAGGGGTAACTGAAGCTTTCTTT
TRBV14	.	TRBJ1-2	.	CASSAQGHWGYTF	TGTGCCAGCAGCGCTCAGGGGCACTGGGGCTACACCTTC
TRBV11-2	.	TRBJ2-7	.	CASSLRGNEQYF	TGTGCCAGCAGCTTACGAGGGAACGAGCAGTACTTC
TRBV2	.	TRBJ2-6	TRBD2	CASSPWTSKSSSGANVLTF	TGTGCCAGCAGTCCTTGGACTAGCAAGTCTTCTTCGGGGGCCAACGTCCTGACTTTC
TRBV10-2	.	TRBJ1-1	.	CASSETLQYTEAFF	TGCGCCAGCAGTGAAACCCTCCAGTACACTGAAGCTTTCTTT
TRBV2	.	TRBJ1-1	.	CASRLTRGSAAFF	TGTGCCAGCAGGTTAACCCGGGGGAGTGCGGCTTTCTTT
TRBV5-1	.	TRBJ2-5	TRBD1	CASSHQGTGEETQYF	TGCGCCAGCAGCCACCAGGGGACAGGGGAAGAGACCCAGTACTTC
TRBV6-1	.	TRBJ2-3	TRBD1	CASSELQGASSTDTQYF	TGTGCCAGCAGTGAATTACAGGGGGCTTCTAGCACAGATACGCAGTATTTT
TRBV7-8	.	TRBJ1-2	.	CASSRQDYGYTF	TGTGCCAGCAGTCGACAGGACTATGGCTACACCTTC
TRBV10-3	.	TRBJ2-7	.	CAMGRLYEQYF	TGTGCCATGGGGCGGCTCTACGAGCAGTACTTC
TRBV5-8	once	TRBJ1-1	.	CASSLNAGPEAFF	TGTGCCAGCAGCTTGAACGCGGGCCCTGAAGCTTTCTTT
TRBV19	once	TRBJ2-5	TRBD2	CASSIGAGLWETQYF	TGTGCCAGTAGTATAGGAGCGGGGTTGTGGGAGACCCAGTACTTC
TRBV5-1	.	TRBJ2-7	TRBD1	CASSPRQGSSYEQYF	TGCGCCAGCAGCCCCCGACAGGGCAGCTCCTACGAGCAGTACTTC
TRBV5-5	.	TRBJ2-7	.	CASSFRDVYYEQYF	TGTGCCAGCAGCTTCAGGGATGTTTATTACGAGCAGTACTTC
TRBV7-9	.	TRBJ2-4	.	CASSIRGGDIQYF	TGTGCCAGCAGCATCAGGGGTGGGGACATTCAGTACTTC
TRBV12-5	.	TRBJ2-5	.	CASGLGLNRVIGESQYF	TGTGCTAGTGGTTTGGGACTAAACAGGGTTATAGGGGAGAGCCAGTACTTC
TRBV5-1	.	TRBJ1-4	.	CASSLSGGLTNEKLFF	TGCGCCAGCAGCTTGAGTGGGGGGTTAACTAATGAAAAACTGTTTTTT
TRBV5-1	.	TRBJ1-1	TRBD1	CASSSYRDRGVTEAFF	TGCGCCAGCAGCTCATACCGGGACAGGGGTGTTACTGAAGCTTTCTTT
TRBV6-1	.	TRBJ2-3	.	CASSEKHSRIDTQYF	TGTGCCAGCAGTGAAAAGCACAGCCGGATAGATACGCAGTATTTT
TRBV7-2	.	TRBJ2-2	.	CASSPRGELFF	TGTGCCAGCAGCCCGCGTGGGGAGCTGTTTTTT
TRBV6-5	.	TRBJ2-2	TRBD1	CASRPRDRDPGELFF	TGTGCCAGCAGACCACGGGACAGGGATCCCGGGGAGCTGTTTTTT
TRBV5-1	.	TRBJ1-2	TRBD1	CASSFLAGGDYGYTF	TGCGCCAGCAGCTTCCTTGCAGGGGGCGACTATGGCTACACCTTC
TRBV29-1	.	TRBJ1-2	.	CSVELLEDASSRGYTF	TGCAGCGTTGAATTGCTGGAGGACGCTTCGTCCCGTGGCTACACCTTC
TRBV30	.	TRBJ2-2	TRBD2	CAWSPRGAGELFF	TGTGCCTGGAGCCCTCGGGGGGCCGGGGAGCTGTTTTTT
TRBV5-7	.	TRBJ1-5	TRBD1	CASSLLDRDNQPQHF	TGTGCCAGCAGCTTGTTGGACAGGGACAATCAGCCCCAGCATTTT
TRBV4-3	.	TRBJ2-7	.	CASSLGTSYEQYF	TGCGCCAGCAGCCTGGGGACTTCCTACGAGCAGTACTTC
TRBV18	once	TRBJ2-5	TRBD1	CASSPGTGDYGETQYF	TGTGCCAGCTCACCTGGGACAGGGGACTATGGAGAGACCCAGTACTTC
TRBV27	once	TRBJ2-4	.	CASSRGGDTAKNIQYF	TGTGCCAGCAGTAGGGGGGGCGATACGGCCAAAAACATTCAGTACTTC
TRBV7-2	.	TRBJ2-7	TRBD2	CASSLPLAGGSSYEQYF	TGTGCCAGCAGCCTTCCCCTAGCGGGGGGGAGCTCCTACGAGCAGTACTTC
TRBV11-2	.	TRBJ2-1	.	CASSSLNNEQFF	TGTGCCAGCAGCTCACTAAACAATGAGCAGTTCTTC
TRBV7-6	few	TRBJ2-1	TRBD1	CASSAAIGQGRGEQFF	TGTGCCAGCAGCGCGGCTATAGGACAGGGACGGGGTGAGCAGTTCTTC
TRBV28	.	TRBJ2-4	TRBD1	CASSSAGTGENIQYF	TGTGCCAGCAGCTCGGCCGGGACAGGGGAAAACATTCAGTACTTC
TRBV6-4	.	TRBJ1-5	TRBD1	CASSGEQGKEGEGNQPQHF	TGTGCCAGCAGCGGAGAACAGGGGAAGGAAGGTGAAGGCAATCAGCCCCAGCATTTT
TRBV5-4	.	TRBJ1-6	.	CASSHSSYNSPLHF	TGTGCCAGCAGCCACAGCTCCTATAATTCACCCCTCCACTTT